The 22 T cell receptor beta chains presented below share a single source sample, sequenced in a study of T cell changes during pregnancy in multiple sclerosis. Generated by immunoSEQ multiplex PCR, the TCRdb table keeps only in-frame clones and is missing some. The table has 78,000 or so clones, about 89% seen once. This specimen consisted of CD4+ T cells from peripheral blood mononuclear cells, obtained before pregnancy. These receptors were obtained from a female donor with multiple sclerosis, enrolled in a pregnancy study.

This clone occurred once. Here the CDR3 DNA reads TGTGCCAGCAGCGTAGAGGGTCAGGGTGCTGGAAACACCATATATTTT. This encodes CASSVEGQGAGNTIYF. The chain is built from TRBV9 and TRBJ1-3; perhaps TRBD1 as D (5 bases). The V gene lost 0 bases and the J gene lost 2 bases, with 12 bases spanning the gap. Germline V gives CDR1 SGDLS, CDR2 YYNGEE. This CDR3 has 16 amino acids.

The chain combines TRBV11-3 with TRBJ1-6; 10 nucleotides align to TRBD1. V lost 2 bases to trimming and J lost 10 bases; unmatched junction nucleotides: 5. Germline V gene data show CDR1 as SGHNT and CDR2 as YENEEA. The CDR3 runs 15 residues. The CDR3 spells CASSLLRDRGSPLHF. The CDR3 region has the DNA TGTGCCAGCAGCTTACTCCGGGACAGGGGATCACCCCTCCACTTT.

The genes are TRBV7-2 and TRBJ1-2; a possible D gene is TRBD1 (5 bases). Germline CDR1 reads SGHTA; CDR2 reads FQGNSA. This CDR3 contains 14 residues. Between the trimmed V and J ends, which lost 5 bases and 8 bases, there was a span of 18 bases. The CDR3 nucleotides read TGTGCCAGCAGCGCGGGACGACGCCCGGGAGGCTACACCTTC. Amino acid sequence: CASSAGRRPGGYTF.

The chain uses TRBV21-1 and TRBJ1-6. TRBV21-1 counts as a pseudogene. This CDR3 region has 17 residues. The CDR3 sequence is CASSKRGPWGGTSALHF. The CDR3 DNA is TGTGCCAGCAGCAAAAGGGGACCCTGGGGAGGGACGTCAGCCCTCCACTTT.

A few counts support this clone. This chain joins TRBV9 and TRBJ1-1; 7 positions match TRBD1. The CDR3 totals 14 residues. Germline V lookup: CDR1 SGDLS, CDR2 YYNGEE. V gave up 3 bases and J gave up 4 bases; unmatched junction bases: 6. The chain's CDR3 is CASSAQGQGTEAFF. CDR3 in DNA: TGTGCCAGCAGCGCACAGGGGCAGGGCACTGAAGCTTTCTTT.

CDR3 protein: CASSQGSGTVQETQYF. CDR3 sequence (DNA): TGCGCCAGCAGCCAAGGCTCCGGGACTGTGCAAGAGACCCAGTACTTC. The J gene is TRBJ2-5, the V gene TRBV4-3, with a tentative D call TRBD2 (6 bases). Trimming stripped 1 base from V and 2 bases from J, with 14 bases between. Germline V lookup: CDR1 LGHNA, CDR2 YSLEER. The CDR3 is 16 residues long.

This clone has a single count. This chain connects TRBV5-1 to TRBJ2-7; 8 bases agree with TRBD2. This CDR3 is built from 15 residues. Germline loops: CDR1 SGHRS, CDR2 YFSETQ. Trimming took 3 bases from V and 3 from J; bases not matched to a gene: 8. The CDR3 here is CASSSRLSGSYEQYF. The CDR3 DNA sequence: TGCGCCAGCAGCTCACGTCTGAGCGGGAGCTACGAGCAGTACTTC.

The V call is TRBV5-1, the J call TRBJ2-2, with D possibly TRBD1 on 6 matching bases. Trimming took 5 bases from V and 4 from J, leaving 9 bases between them. The CDR3 spans 13 residues. Germline V lookup: CDR1 SGHRS, CDR2 YFSETQ. CDR3 protein: CASSQGSTGELFF. The CDR3 DNA is TGCGCCAGCAGTCAGGGGTCCACCGGGGAGCTGTTTTTT. The full variable domain, with the rest looked up from reference TRBV5-1 and TRBJ2-2, is KAGVTQTPRYLIKTRGQQVTLSCSPISGHRSVSWYQQTPGQGLQFLFEYFSETQRNKGNFPGRFSGRQFSNSRSEMNVSTLELGDSALYLCASSQGSTGELFFGEGSRLTVL.

The J gene is TRBJ2-3, the V gene TRBV27, with TRBD2 identical over 10 bases. The length of the CDR3 is 16 residues. V shed 5 bases, J shed 2 bases, and the junction held 7 bases outside the gene matches. Germline-derived CDR1 and CDR2 are MNHEY and SMNVEV (reference sequence). CDR3 residues: CASSPLAGVVTDTQYF. DNA of the CDR3: TGTGCCAGCAGTCCCCTAGCGGGAGTAGTCACAGATACGCAGTATTTT.

This clone was seen only once. The chain employs TRBV5-4 and TRBJ2-1; D perhaps matches TRBD2 (5 bases). The CDR3 spans 16 residues. The V gene lost 4 bases and the J gene lost 1 base, with 15 bases spanning the gap. Per the germline V gene, CDR1 is SGHNT and CDR2 is YYREEE (reference sequence). CDR3 DNA: TGTGCCAGCAGCCCGGCGGTAGCGCGATCCTACAATGAGCAGTTCTTC. Translation: CASSPAVARSYNEQFF.

V gene TRBV28 combines with J gene TRBJ2-5, with 9 bases lining up with TRBD2. This CDR3 region has 15 residues. Per the germline V gene, CDR1 is MDHEN and CDR2 is SYDVKM. With V trimmed by 3 bases and J by 7 bases, 9 bases remained unmatched. The CDR3 DNA follows: TGTGCCAGCAGTTTGAGTAGCGGGAGCCAATGGACCCAGTACTTC. Translating gives CASSLSSGSQWTQYF.

The chain couples TRBV7-3 to TRBJ2-1; 10 bases match TRBD2. Germline V gives CDR1 SGHTA, CDR2 FQGTGA. The ends lost 2 bases at V and 7 bases at J; junction bases unmatched: 11. This CDR3 has 17 residues. The CDR3 DNA follows: TGTGCCAGCAGCTTAGCTGGTGTTAGCGGGGGGAATAATGAGCAGTTCTTC. Protein: CASSLAGVSGGNNEQFF.

This chain uses TRBV5-1 with TRBJ2-3; 8 bases map to TRBD2. Looked up from germline, CDR1 is SGHRS and CDR2 is YFSETQ. V shed 0 bases and J 4 bases; nucleotides not matched to a gene: 7. This CDR3 is built from 16 residues. The CDR3 DNA reads TGCGCCAGCAGCTTGGGACTGACGGGAGGGTCAGATACGCAGTATTTT. This codes for CASSLGLTGGSDTQYF.

V usage is TRBV28 and J usage is TRBJ1-1, with D possibly TRBD1 on 5 matching bases. V was trimmed by 3 bases and J by 1 base, leaving 9 bases between them. The germline V gene has CDR1 MDHEN and CDR2 SYDVKM. The CDR3 contains 14 residues. DNA for the CDR3: TGTGCCAGCAGTTTGGGCAGGGCGAACACTGAAGCTTTCTTT. Residues: CASSLGRANTEAFF.

Written as DNA, the CDR3 is TGTGCCATCAGTGAGCCATCACGGTTAGCCAAAAACATTCAGTACTTC. Protein product: CAISEPSRLAKNIQYF. The rearrangement joins TRBV10-3 to TRBJ2-4; no clear D. V dropped 2 bases and J dropped 0 bases, with 11 bases sitting between them. The CDR3 length is 16 residues. Looked up from germline, CDR1 is ENHRY and CDR2 is SYGVKD.

This clone has only a few counts. The chain links TRBV7-9 to TRBJ2-7; 8 bases align to TRBD1. V was pared by 1 base and J by 4 bases, with 9 bases of the junction left unmatched. Germline V CDR1 and CDR2: SEHNR, FQNEAQ (reference sequence). The CDR3 runs to 16 residues. The DNA of the CDR3 is TGTGCCAGCAGCTTAGTCCCCGGACAGGGTGTTTACGAGCAGTACTTC. Its translation is CASSLVPGQGVYEQYF.

CDR3 in amino acids: CASRRGTVNSNQPQHF. The DNA for the CDR3 is TGTGCCAGCAGACGCGGGACAGTTAATAGCAATCAGCCCCAGCATTTT. The chain recombines TRBV28 with TRBJ1-5; the match to TRBD1 covers 7 bases. The CDR3 is 16 residues long. The germline gives CDR1 MDHEN, CDR2 SYDVKM. After removal of 6 bases from V and 0 bases from J, the junction contained 8 bases not matched to a gene.

The chain links TRBV2 to TRBJ1-4, with D uncertain. Germline assignment: CDR1 SNHLY and CDR2 FYNNEI. Trimming pared 4 bases from V and 7 bases from J, leaving 10 bases between. The CDR3 contains 13 residues. The CDR3 spells CASSVGGPEKLFF. CDR3 bases: TGTGCCAGCAGTGTAGGAGGGCCTGAAAAACTGTTTTTT.

This chain uses TRBV6-5 with TRBJ2-1, with TRBD1 as a possible D gene (5 bases). CDR3 length: 14 residues. V dropped 0 bases and J dropped 4 bases, with 7 bases sitting between them. From germline, CDR1 is MNHEY and CDR2 SVGAGI. The CDR3, as DNA: TGTGCCAGCAGTTACTCTGACAGTTACAATGAGCAGTTCTTC. It codes for CASSYSDSYNEQFF.

The V call is TRBV6-1, the J call TRBJ2-5, with D maybe TRBD1 (5 bases). Germline values: CDR1 MNHNS, CDR2 SASEGT. Trimming took off 7 bases at V and 4 bases at J, with 13 bases between the two ends. The CDR3 has 13 residues. For the CDR3, the DNA is TGTGCCAGCAATTCAAGGGGTGGAGAGACCCAGTACTTC. Translation: CASNSRGGETQYF.

The rearrangement links TRBV5-1 to TRBJ2-6, with a tentative D call TRBD1 (5 bases). The CDR3 covers 15 residues. The ends were cut back, 4 bases at V and 2 bases at J, with 10 bases in the middle. The germline V gene has CDR1 SGHRS and CDR2 YFSETQ. The CDR3 sequence: CASSPSGPGANVLTF. DNA of the CDR3: TGCGCCAGCAGCCCCTCAGGGCCTGGGGCCAACGTCCTGACTTTC.

The chain has TRBV14 and TRBJ2-1, with a weak D call TRBD2 (6 bases). With 1 base removed from V and 12 bases from J, the gap between germline ends came to 10 bases. From germline, CDR1 is SGHDN and CDR2 FVKESK. The CDR3 contains 12 residues. In DNA form, the CDR3 reads TGTGCCAGCAGCCAAGCCGTGGGAGGGCAGTTCTTC. It specifies CASSQAVGGQFF.